This T cell receptor beta chain was obtained from a study of blood T cell repertoires in COVID-19. Study as a whole: The study drew acute and convalescent COVID-19 samples from the United States, Italy and Spain. T cells, B-cell-depleted T cells, or PBMCs supplied cDNA or gDNA.

Per the original data handling: For nucleated cells, counts were estimated from reference gene primer amplification. The method was immunoSEQ multiplex PCR; TCRdb's version includes in-frame clones alone and lacks a portion of them. V, J and clone size are those of that table, while D and trimming were read from the DNA. The sample shows about 210,000 clones, more than 75% of them seen only once. The V segment lost 0 bases and the J segment 7 bases; nucleotides outside the gene matches: 4. Looked up from germline, CDR1 is MNHNY and CDR2 is SVGAGI (reference sequence). The CDR3 is 15 residues long. This clonotype was obtained from a man in his 60s with acute or convalescent COVID-19. Sequenced sample: peripheral blood. The J gene is TRBJ1-1, the V gene TRBV6-6; 11 bases are shared with TRBD1. The CDR3 sequence is CASSYSGQGAVEAFF. In nucleotides, the CDR3 is TGTGCCAGCAGTTACTCCGGACAGGGGGCTGTTGAAGCTTTCTTT.